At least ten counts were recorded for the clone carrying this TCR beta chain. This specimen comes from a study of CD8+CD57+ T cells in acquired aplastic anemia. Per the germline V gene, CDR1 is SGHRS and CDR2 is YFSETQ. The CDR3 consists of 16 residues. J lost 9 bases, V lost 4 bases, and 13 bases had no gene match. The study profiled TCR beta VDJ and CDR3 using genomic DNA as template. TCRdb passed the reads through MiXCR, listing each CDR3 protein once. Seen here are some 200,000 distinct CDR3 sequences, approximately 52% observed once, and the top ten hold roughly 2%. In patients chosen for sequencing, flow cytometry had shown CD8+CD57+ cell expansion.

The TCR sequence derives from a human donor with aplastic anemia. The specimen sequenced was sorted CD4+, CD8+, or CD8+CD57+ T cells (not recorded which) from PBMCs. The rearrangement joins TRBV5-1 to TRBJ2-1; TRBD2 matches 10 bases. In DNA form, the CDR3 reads TGCGCCAGCAGCCCGAAAGAAACTAGCGGGGATGGTGAGCAGTTCTTC. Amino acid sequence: CASSPKETSGDGEQFF.